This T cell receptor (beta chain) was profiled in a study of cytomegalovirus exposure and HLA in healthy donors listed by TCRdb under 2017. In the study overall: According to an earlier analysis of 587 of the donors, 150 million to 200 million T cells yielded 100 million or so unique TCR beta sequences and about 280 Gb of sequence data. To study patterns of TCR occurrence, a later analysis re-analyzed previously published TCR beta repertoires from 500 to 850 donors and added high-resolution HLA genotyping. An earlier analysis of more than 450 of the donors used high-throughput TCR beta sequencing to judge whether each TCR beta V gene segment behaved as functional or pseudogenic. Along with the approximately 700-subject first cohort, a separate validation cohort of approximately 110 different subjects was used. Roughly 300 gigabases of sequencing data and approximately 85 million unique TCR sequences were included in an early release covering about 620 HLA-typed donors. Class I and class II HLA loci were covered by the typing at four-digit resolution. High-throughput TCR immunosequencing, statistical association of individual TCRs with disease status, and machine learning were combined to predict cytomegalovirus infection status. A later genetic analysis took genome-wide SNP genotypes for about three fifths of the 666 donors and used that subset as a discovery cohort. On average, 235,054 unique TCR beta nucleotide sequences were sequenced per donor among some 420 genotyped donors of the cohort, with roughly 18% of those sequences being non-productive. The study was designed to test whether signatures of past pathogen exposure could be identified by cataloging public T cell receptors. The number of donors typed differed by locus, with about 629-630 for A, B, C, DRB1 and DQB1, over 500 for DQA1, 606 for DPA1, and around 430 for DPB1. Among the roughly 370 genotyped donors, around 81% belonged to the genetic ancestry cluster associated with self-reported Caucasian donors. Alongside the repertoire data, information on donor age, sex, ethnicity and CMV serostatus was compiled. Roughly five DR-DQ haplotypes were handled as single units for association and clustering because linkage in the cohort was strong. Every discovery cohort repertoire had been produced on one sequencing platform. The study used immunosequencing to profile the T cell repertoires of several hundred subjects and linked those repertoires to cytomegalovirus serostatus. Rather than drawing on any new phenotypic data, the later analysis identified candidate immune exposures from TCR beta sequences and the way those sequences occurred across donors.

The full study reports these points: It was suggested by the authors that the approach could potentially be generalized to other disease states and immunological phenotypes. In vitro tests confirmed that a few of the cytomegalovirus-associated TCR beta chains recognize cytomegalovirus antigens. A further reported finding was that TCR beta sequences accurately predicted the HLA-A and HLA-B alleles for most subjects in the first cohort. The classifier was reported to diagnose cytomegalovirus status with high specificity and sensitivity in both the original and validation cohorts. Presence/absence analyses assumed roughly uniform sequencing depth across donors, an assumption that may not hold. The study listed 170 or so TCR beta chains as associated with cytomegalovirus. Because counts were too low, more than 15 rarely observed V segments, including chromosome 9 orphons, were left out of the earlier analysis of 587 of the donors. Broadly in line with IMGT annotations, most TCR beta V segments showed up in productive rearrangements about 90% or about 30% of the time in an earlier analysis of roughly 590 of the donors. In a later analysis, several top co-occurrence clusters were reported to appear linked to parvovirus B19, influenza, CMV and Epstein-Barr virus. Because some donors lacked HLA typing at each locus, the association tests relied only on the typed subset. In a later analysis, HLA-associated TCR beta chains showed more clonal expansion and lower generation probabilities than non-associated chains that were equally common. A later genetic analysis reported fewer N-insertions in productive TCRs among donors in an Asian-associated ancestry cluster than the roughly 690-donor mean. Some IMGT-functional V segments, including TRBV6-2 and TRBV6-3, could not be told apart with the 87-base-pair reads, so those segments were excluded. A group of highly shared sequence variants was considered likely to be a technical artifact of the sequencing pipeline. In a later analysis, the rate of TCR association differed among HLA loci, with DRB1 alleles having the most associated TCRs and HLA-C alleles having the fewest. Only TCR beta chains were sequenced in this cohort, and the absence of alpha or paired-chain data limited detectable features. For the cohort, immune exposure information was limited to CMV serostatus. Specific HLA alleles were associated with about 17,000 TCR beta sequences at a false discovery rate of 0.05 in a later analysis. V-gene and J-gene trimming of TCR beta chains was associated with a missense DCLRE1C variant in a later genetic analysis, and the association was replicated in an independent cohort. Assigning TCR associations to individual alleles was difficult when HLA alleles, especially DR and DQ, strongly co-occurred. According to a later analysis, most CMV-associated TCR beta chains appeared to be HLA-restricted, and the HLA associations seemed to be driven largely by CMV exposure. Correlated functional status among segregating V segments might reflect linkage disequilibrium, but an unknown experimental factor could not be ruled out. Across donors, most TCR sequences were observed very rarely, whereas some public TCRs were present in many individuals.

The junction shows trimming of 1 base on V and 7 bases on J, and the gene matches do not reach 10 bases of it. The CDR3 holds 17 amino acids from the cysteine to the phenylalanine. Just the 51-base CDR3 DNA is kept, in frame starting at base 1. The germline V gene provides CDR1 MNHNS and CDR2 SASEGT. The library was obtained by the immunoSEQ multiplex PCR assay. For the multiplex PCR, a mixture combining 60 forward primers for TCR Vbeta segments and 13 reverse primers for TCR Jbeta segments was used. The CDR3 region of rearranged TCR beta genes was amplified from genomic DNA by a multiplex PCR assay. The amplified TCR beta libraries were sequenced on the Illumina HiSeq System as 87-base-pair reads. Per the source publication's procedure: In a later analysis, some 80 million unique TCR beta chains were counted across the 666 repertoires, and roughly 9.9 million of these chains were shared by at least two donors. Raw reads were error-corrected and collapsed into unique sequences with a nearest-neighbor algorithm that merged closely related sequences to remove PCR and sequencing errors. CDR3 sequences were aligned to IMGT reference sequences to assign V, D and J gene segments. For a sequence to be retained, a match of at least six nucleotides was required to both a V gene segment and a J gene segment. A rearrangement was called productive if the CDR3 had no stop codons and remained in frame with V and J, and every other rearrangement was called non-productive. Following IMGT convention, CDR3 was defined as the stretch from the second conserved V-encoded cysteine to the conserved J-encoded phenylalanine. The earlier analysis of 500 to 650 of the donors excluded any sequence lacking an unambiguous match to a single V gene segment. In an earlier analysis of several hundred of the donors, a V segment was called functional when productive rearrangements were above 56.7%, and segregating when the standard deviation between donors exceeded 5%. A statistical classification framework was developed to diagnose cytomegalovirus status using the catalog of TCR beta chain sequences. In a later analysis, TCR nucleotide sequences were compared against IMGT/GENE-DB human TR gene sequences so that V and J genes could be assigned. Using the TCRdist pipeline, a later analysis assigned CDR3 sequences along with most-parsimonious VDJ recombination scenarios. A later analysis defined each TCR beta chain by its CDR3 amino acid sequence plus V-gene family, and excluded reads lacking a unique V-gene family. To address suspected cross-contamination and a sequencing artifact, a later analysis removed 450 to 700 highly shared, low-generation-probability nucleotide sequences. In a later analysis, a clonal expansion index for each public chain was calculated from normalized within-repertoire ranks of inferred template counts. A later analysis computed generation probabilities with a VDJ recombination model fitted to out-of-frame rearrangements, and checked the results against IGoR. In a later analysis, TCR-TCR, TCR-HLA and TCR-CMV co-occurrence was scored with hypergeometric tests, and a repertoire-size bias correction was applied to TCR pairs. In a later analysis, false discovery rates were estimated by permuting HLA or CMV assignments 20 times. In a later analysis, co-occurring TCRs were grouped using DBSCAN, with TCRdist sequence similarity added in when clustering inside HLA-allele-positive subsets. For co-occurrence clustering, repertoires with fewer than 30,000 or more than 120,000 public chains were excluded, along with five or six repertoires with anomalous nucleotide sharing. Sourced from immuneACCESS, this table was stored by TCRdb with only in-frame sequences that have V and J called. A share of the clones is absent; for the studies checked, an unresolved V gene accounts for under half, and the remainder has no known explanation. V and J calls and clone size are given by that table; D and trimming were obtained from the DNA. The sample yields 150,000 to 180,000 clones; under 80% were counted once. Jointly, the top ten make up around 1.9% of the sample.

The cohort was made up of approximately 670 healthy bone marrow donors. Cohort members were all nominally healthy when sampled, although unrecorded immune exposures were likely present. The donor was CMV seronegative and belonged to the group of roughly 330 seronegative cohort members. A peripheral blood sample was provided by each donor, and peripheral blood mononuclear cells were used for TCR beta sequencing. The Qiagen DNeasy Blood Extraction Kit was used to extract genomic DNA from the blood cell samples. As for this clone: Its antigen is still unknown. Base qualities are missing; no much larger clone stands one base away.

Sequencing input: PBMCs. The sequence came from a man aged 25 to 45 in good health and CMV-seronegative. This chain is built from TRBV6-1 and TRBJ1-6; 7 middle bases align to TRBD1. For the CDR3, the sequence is CASSEGRGRTLNSPLHF. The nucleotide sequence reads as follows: TGTGCCAGCAGTGAAGGAAGGGGGCGGACACTGAATTCACCCCTCCACTTT.